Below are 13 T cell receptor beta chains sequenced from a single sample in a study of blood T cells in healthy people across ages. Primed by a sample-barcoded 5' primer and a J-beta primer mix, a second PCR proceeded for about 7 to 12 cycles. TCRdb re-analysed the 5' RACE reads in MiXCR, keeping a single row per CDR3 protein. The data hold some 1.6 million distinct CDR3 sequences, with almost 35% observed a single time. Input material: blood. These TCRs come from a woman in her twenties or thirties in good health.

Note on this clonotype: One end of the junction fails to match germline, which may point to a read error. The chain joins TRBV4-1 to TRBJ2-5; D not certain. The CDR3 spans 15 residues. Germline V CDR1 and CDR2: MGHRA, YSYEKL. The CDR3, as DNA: TGCGCCAGCAACCAATCCAGGAACTCCCAAGAGACCCAGTACTTC. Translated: CASNQSRNSQETQYF.

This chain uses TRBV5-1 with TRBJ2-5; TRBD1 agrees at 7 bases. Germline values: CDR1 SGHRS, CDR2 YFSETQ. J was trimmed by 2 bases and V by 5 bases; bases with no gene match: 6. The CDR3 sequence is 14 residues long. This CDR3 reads CASSRDSTQETQYF. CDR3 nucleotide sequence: TGCGCCAGCAGTAGGGACAGTACTCAAGAGACCCAGTACTTC.

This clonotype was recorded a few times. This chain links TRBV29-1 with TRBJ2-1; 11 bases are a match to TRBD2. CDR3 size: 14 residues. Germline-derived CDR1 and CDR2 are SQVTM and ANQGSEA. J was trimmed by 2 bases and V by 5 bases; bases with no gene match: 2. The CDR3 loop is CSVSSGGAYNEQFF. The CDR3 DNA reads TGCAGCGTTAGTAGCGGGGGGGCCTACAATGAGCAGTTCTTC.

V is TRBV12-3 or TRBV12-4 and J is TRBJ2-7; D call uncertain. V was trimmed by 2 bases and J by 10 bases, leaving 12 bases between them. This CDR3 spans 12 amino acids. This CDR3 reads CASSLSAFAQYF. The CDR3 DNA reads TGTGCCAGCAGTTTATCGGCCTTCGCACAGTACTTC.

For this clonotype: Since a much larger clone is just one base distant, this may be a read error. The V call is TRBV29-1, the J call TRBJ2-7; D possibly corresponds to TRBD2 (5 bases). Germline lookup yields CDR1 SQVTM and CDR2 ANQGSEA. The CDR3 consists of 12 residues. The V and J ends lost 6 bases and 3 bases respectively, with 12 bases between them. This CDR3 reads CSVTARDYEQYF. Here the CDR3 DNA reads TGCAGCGTAACTGCTCGGGACTACGAGCAGTACTTC.

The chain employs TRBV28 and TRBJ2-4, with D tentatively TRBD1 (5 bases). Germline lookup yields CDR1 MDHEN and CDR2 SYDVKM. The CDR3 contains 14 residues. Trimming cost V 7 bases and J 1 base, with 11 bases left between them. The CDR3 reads CASTPGAAKNIQYF. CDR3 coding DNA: TGTGCCAGCACCCCTGGGGCGGCCAAAAACATTCAGTACTTC.

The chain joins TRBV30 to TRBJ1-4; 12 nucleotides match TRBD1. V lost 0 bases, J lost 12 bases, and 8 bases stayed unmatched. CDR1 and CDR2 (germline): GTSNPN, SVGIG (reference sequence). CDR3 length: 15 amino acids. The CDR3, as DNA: TGTGCCTGGAGTGTACAGGGACAGGGGGCCGTCGAACTGTTTTTT. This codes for CAWSVQGQGAVELFF.

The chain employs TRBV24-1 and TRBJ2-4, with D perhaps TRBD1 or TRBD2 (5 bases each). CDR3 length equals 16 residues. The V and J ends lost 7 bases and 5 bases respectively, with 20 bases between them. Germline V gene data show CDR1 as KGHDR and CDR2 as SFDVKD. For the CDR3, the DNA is TGTGCCACCAGAAATACCGGGACCCGTTTCCAAAACATTCAGTACTTC. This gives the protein CATRNTGTRFQNIQYF.

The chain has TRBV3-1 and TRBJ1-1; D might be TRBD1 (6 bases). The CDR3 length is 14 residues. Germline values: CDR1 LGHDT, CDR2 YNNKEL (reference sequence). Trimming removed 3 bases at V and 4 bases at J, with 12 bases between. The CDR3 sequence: CASSQPGGFTEAFF. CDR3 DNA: TGTGCCAGCAGCCAGCCGGGGGGCTTCACTGAAGCTTTCTTT.

The CDR3 reads CASSVEGSSEQFF. CDR3 nucleotide sequence: TGTGCCAGCAGCGTAGAGGGAAGCAGTGAGCAGTTCTTC. The V gene is TRBV9, the J gene TRBJ2-1, with D unresolved. Trimming shortened V by 0 bases and J by 9 bases, and 10 bases separated the two germline ends. Germline loops: CDR1 SGDLS, CDR2 YYNGEE. This CDR3 contains 13 residues.

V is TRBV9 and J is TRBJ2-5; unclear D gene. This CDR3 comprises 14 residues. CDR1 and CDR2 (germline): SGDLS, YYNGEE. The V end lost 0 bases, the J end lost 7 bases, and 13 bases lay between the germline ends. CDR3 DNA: TGTGCCAGCAGCGTAGGACGGCACCCGGGGACCCAGTACTTC. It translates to CASSVGRHPGTQYF.

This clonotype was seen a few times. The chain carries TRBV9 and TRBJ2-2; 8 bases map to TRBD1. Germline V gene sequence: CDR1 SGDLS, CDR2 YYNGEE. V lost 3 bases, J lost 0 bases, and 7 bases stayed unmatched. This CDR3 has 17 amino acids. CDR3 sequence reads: CASSEKQGESNTGELFF. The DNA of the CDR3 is TGTGCCAGCAGCGAGAAACAGGGGGAATCGAACACCGGGGAGCTGTTTTTT. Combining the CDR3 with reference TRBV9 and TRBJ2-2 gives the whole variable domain DSGVTQTPKHLITATGQRVTLRCSPRSGDLSVYWYQQSLDQGLQFLIQYYNGEERAKGNILERFSAQQFPDLHSELNLSSLELGDSALYFCASSEKQGESNTGELFFGEGSRLTVL.

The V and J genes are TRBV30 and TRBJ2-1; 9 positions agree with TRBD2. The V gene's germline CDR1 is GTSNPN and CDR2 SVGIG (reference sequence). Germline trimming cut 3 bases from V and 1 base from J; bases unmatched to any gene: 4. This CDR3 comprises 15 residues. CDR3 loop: CAWSALAGSYNEQFF. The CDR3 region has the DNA TGTGCCTGGAGCGCTCTAGCGGGGTCCTACAATGAGCAGTTCTTC.